Listed below are T cell receptor beta chains from one sample, sequenced in a study of blood T cell repertoires in COVID-19. Generated by immunoSEQ multiplex PCR, the TCRdb table keeps only in-frame clones and is missing some. The sample has over 100,000 clones, about 90% seen once. Sequenced material: peripheral blood. Receptors originate from a young man with acute or convalescent COVID-19. Both conserved end residues are part of each CDR3. Each record gives: J gene, clone size, D gene, V gene, CDR3 DNA, CDR3 protein. The D gene is left open where the match is weak. Only some rows state a clone size, as once, few, many or a class for expanded clones.

TRBJ2-3 NA TRBD1 TRBV5-1 TGCGCCAGCGGGACAGGGCGTAACACAGATACGCAGTATTTT CASGTGRNTDTQYF
TRBJ1-1 NA NA TRBV12-3/TRBV12-4 TGTGCCAGCATCCCTCAAGGGGCCCTTGAAGCTTTCTTT CASIPQGALEAFF
TRBJ2-7 NA NA TRBV5-1 TGCGCCAGCAGCTTTAGCCACGAGCAGTACTTC CASSFSHEQYF
TRBJ2-2 NA TRBD2 TRBV15 TGTGCCACCAGCTTCTCTGGGGGGGTAATGACCGGGGAGCTGTTTTTT CATSFSGGVMTGELFF
TRBJ2-1 NA TRBD2 TRBV19 TGTGCCAGTAGTAACGCCGGGACTAGTCCGTTCTTC CASSNAGTSPFF
TRBJ2-1 NA TRBD1 TRBV5-1 TGCGCCAGCAGCCGGGGACAGGGTATCTATGAGCAGTTCTTC CASSRGQGIYEQFF
TRBJ1-3 NA TRBD1 TRBV5-1 TGCGCCAGCAGCACTGGACAGGGGAACACCGGAAACACCATATATTTT CASSTGQGNTGNTIYF
TRBJ1-5 NA TRBD1 TRBV13 TGTGCCAGCAGCAATGGGACAGGGGGCAATCAGCCCCAGCATTTT CASSNGTGGNQPQHF
TRBJ2-3 NA NA TRBV19 TGTGCCAGTCTCGGACAGTCCAAGGGGTCGGGCACAGATACGCAGTATTTT CASLGQSKGSGTDTQYF
TRBJ2-7 NA TRBD2 TRBV27 TGTGCCAGCAGTTTGGATGGGGGTGGGACTACCTACGAGCAGTACTTC CASSLDGGGTTYEQYF
TRBJ1-6 NA TRBD1 TRBV3-1/TRBV3-2 TGTGCCAGCAGCCCGGACAGGGGGTCGCGCTCCCTCCACTTT CASSPDRGSRSLHF
TRBJ2-7 NA TRBD1 TRBV5-1 TGCGCCAGCAGCTTGGCCACAGGGGGAAGCTACGAGCAGTACTTC CASSLATGGSYEQYF
TRBJ1-1 NA NA TRBV4-1 TGCGCCAGCAGCCCGACGACAGGTAAAACAACTGAAGCTTTCTTT CASSPTTGKTTEAFF
TRBJ1-4 NA TRBD1 TRBV23-1 TGCGCCAGCAGTCACAACAGGGGACCTGAAAAACTGTTTTTT CASSHNRGPEKLFF
TRBJ1-1 NA TRBD1 TRBV6-5 TGTGCCAGCAGTTATTCGACAGGGGAGGCTTTCTTT CASSYSTGEAFF
TRBJ1-1 NA NA TRBV18 TGTGCCAGCTCACCGGGAGCGGGGGCCCCTGAAGCTTTCTTT CASSPGAGAPEAFF
TRBJ1-3 NA NA TRBV9 TGTGCCAGCAGCGTATTTCCTGTAGCTGGAAACACCATATATTTT CASSVFPVAGNTIYF
TRBJ1-5 NA NA TRBV27 TGTGCCAGCAGTTTAACCGGTGATAGCAATCAGCCCCAGCATTTT CASSLTGDSNQPQHF
TRBJ1-1 NA TRBD1 TRBV6-5 TGTGCCAGCAGTTACCGGACAGGGAGGATGAACACTGAAGCTTTCTTT CASSYRTGRMNTEAFF
TRBJ1-1 NA NA TRBV19 TGTGCCAGTAGTATCGGGGACACAAACACTGAAGCTTTCTTT CASSIGDTNTEAFF
TRBJ2-7 once TRBD1 TRBV19 TGTGCCAGTAGTATGGGACAGGGAGGGATCTACGAGCAGTACTTC CASSMGQGGIYEQYF
TRBJ2-7 NA TRBD1 TRBV7-9 TGTGCCAGCAGCTTATGGTTAGGGACAGGGTCCTACGAGCAGTACTTC CASSLWLGTGSYEQYF
TRBJ1-2 once TRBD1 TRBV9 TGTGCCAGCAGCACCCGACAGGGGGACTATGGCTACACCTTC CASSTRQGDYGYTF
TRBJ2-7 NA TRBD1 TRBV5-1 TGCGCCAGCAGCTTGGAGGTGACAGGGAACCAGTACTTC CASSLEVTGNQYF
TRBJ1-1 NA NA TRBV2 TGTGCCAGCAGTGAAGCACTCCTGGACACTGAAGCTTTCTTT CASSEALLDTEAFF
TRBJ2-7 NA TRBD1 TRBV6-5 TGTGCCAGCAGAGTCACAGGGGCCTACGAGCAGTACTTC CASRVTGAYEQYF
TRBJ2-5 NA TRBD1 TRBV29-1 TGCAGCGTTGAAGATCAGTTCTCCGGGACAGGGTATAACCCCCAAGAGACCCAGTACTTC CSVEDQFSGTGYNPQETQYF
TRBJ2-1 NA TRBD2 TRBV5-1 TGCGCCAGCAGCGGGGGACTAGCGGGAGGGCCGAAGTTCTTC CASSGGLAGGPKFF
TRBJ1-2 once TRBD1 TRBV15 TGTGCCACCAGCAGGCCAGGGGGCGAGTACTATGGCTACACCTTC CATSRPGGEYYGYTF